Listed below are T cell receptor beta chains from one sample, sequenced in a study of response to subunit inactivated influenza vaccine. TCRdb ran MiXCR on the RT-PCR reads and lists one entry per CDR3 protein. The table shows approximately 530,000 distinct CDR3 sequences, with 10% to 15% occurring only once. Sequenced material: PBMCs from blood, taken 45 days after vaccination. The receptors originated from a man over 45 who received an inactivated influenza vaccine. CDR3s leave out the opening cysteine and the closing phenylalanine or tryptophan.

v_gene: TRBV19
CDR3aa: ASRTGLAGNEQF

v_gene: TRBV5-1
CDR3aa: ASSLSPGGGLPSSYNEQF

v_gene: TRBV6-5
CDR3aa: ASSYRDFYEQY

v_gene: TRBV20-1
CDR3aa: SASPTHEQY

v_gene: TRBV6-2/TRBV6-3
CDR3aa: ASSQEPYEQY

v_gene: TRBV6-5
CDR3aa: ASSYGEGAHTQY

v_gene: TRBV12-3/TRBV12-4
CDR3aa: ASRLGLAGTYEQY

v_gene: TRBV5-1
CDR3aa: ASSVGQGDETQY

v_gene: TRBV6-2/TRBV6-3
CDR3aa: ASRLQGFSTEAF

v_gene: TRBV7-9
CDR3aa: ASTTTAGTLYEQY

v_gene: TRBV5-1
CDR3aa: ASSSQPGQGATYGYT

v_gene: TRBV20-1
CDR3aa: SASRPGGEPQH

v_gene: TRBV20-1
CDR3aa: SAGPVQISYEQY

v_gene: TRBV11-2
CDR3aa: ASSFGGAGQPQH

v_gene: TRBV3-1
CDR3aa: ASSPEIGTSGYEQY

v_gene: TRBV2
CDR3aa: ASSESRVVTQY

v_gene: TRBV7-2
CDR3aa: ASSLRVMNTEAF

v_gene: TRBV7-6
CDR3aa: ASSLTGGHYEQY

v_gene: TRBV13
CDR3aa: ASSFGRDLDYEQY

v_gene: TRBV29-1
CDR3aa: SVCLGGRGRNEQF

v_gene: TRBV9
CDR3aa: ASSVGAGAGEQY

v_gene: TRBV29-1
CDR3aa: SGGGRLVETQY

v_gene: TRBV12-3/TRBV12-4
CDR3aa: ASSPPTNEKLF

v_gene: TRBV7-2
CDR3aa: ASSAYGGVYEQY

v_gene: TRBV13
CDR3aa: ASSLDRGLETQY

v_gene: TRBV20-1
CDR3aa: SAQESTDTQY

v_gene: TRBV10-3
CDR3aa: AISVTGFDEQF

v_gene: TRBV5-1
CDR3aa: ASSTSGRGDEQY

v_gene: TRBV5-1
CDR3aa: ASRPILLREDITDTQY

v_gene: TRBV5-6
CDR3aa: ASSRPGLAGEYEQF

v_gene: TRBV24-1
CDR3aa: ATSDRRRDTQY

v_gene: TRBV4-1
CDR3aa: ASSQAQSRGSYEQY

v_gene: TRBV7-2
CDR3aa: ASTLRSGLAGGPYEQY

v_gene: TRBV5-1
CDR3aa: ASSIPRGAGSYNEQF

v_gene: TRBV5-1
CDR3aa: ASSSSRGRTGELF

v_gene: TRBV10-3
CDR3aa: AITSEITDTQY